Listed here are 16 T cell receptor beta chains from one sample, sequenced in a study of blood T cell repertoires in COVID-19. Sequencing was performed with immunoSEQ multiplex PCR; in TCRdb, only in-frame clones are kept and a portion is missing. In the table there are around 230,000 clones, about 80% of which are singletons. Sequenced sample: peripheral blood. Receptor source: a woman aged 80 or over with acute or convalescent COVID-19.

The rearrangement links TRBV18 to TRBJ1-3; D call uncertain. Germline V CDR1 and CDR2: KGHSH, LQKENI. V was cut by 1 base and J by 0 bases, with 10 bases left in between. The CDR3 is made up of 16 amino acids. The CDR3 DNA follows: TGTGCCAGCTCACCACAGCAAGTTGACTCTGGAAACACCATATATTTT. Its protein is CASSPQQVDSGNTIYF.

This clone was seen once. This sample includes further DNA sequences coding for the same CDR3. The V gene is TRBV18, the J gene TRBJ1-2, with D perhaps matching TRBD1 (6 bases). V shed 3 bases and J shed 3 bases, with 8 bases lying between them. Germline V gene sequence: CDR1 KGHSH, CDR2 LQKENI. This CDR3 has 13 residues. CDR3 coding DNA: TGTGCCAGCTCACCGGGACAAGACTATGGCTACACCTTC. It encodes CASSPGQDYGYTF.

The rearrangement joins TRBV5-1 to TRBJ1-1, with 7 bases aligning to TRBD1. With V trimmed by 4 bases and J by 8 bases, 5 bases remained unmatched. The CDR3 extends over 12 amino acids. The germline gives CDR1 SGHRS, CDR2 YFSETQ. The CDR3 spells CASSRPGQEAFF. For the CDR3, the DNA is TGCGCCAGCAGCCGTCCGGGACAGGAAGCTTTCTTT.

V usage is TRBV28 and J usage is TRBJ1-4; 7 nucleotides match TRBD1. V dropped 6 bases and J dropped 3; count of bases not matched to a gene: 13. The V gene's germline CDR1 is MDHEN and CDR2 SYDVKM. This CDR3 region has 17 residues. DNA for the CDR3: TGTGCCAGCAGGGGACAGAGCCTTATTAGATCTAATGAAAAACTGTTTTTT. Encoded protein: CASRGQSLIRSNEKLFF.

This chain connects TRBV3-1 (or the pseudogene TRBV3-2) to TRBJ2-5, with TRBD2 matching 9 bases. Germline V lookup: CDR1 LGHDT, CDR2 YNNKEL (reference sequence). The V segment lost 0 bases and the J segment 14 bases; nucleotides outside the gene matches: 4. The CDR3 loop spans 12 amino acids. CDR3 residues: CASSQEAGGIYF. Here the CDR3 DNA reads TGTGCCAGCAGCCAAGAAGCGGGGGGAATATACTTC.

The rearrangement links TRBV5-4 to TRBJ2-3; 9 positions match TRBD2. V lost 0 bases, J lost 2 bases, and 1 base stayed unmatched. In germline, CDR1 is SGHNT, CDR2 YYREEE (reference sequence). The CDR3 runs 15 residues. CDR3 amino acids: CASSLASGVTDTQYF. The CDR3, as DNA: TGTGCCAGCAGCTTGGCTAGCGGGGTCACAGATACGCAGTATTTT.

This clone was picked up a small number of times. The chain is built from TRBV5-1 and TRBJ2-5, with 8 nucleotides matching TRBD1. The J segment lost 5 bases and the V segment lost 0 bases, leaving 3 bases of the junction unmatched. This CDR3 is built from 14 residues. Germline CDR1 is SGHRS and CDR2 is YFSETQ. This chain's CDR3 is CASSLGQGHETQYF. CDR3 bases: TGCGCCAGCAGCTTGGGACAGGGGCATGAGACCCAGTACTTC.

This clone was detected only a few times. An end of the junction does not agree with germline; a read error may underlie this. This chain connects TRBV2 to TRBJ2-5; the match to TRBD2 covers 8 bases. CDR1 is SNHLY, CDR2 FYNNEI, per germline. The CDR3 is 15 amino acids. As DNA, the CDR3 is TGTGCCAGCAGTAAAGCGGGGGCCCCACGGGAGACCCAGTACTTC. Translating it yields CASSKAGAPRETQYF.

DNA for the CDR3: TGTGCCAGCAGCCCTATCCAGACAGATGGCTACACCTTC. Translation gives CASSPIQTDGYTF. This rearrangement joins TRBV5-6 to TRBJ1-2, with D possibly matching TRBD1 (5 bases). The CDR3 totals 13 residues. V gave up 4 bases and J gave up 6 bases, with 13 bases separating them. Looked up from germline, CDR1 is SGHDT and CDR2 is YYEEEE.

The chain combines TRBV5-5 with TRBJ2-5, with 10 bases identical to TRBD2. V dropped 4 bases and J dropped 5; count of bases not matched to a gene: 8. The CDR3 covers 15 residues. CDR1 and CDR2 (germline): SGHKS, YYEKEE (reference sequence). CDR3 loop: CASSISGGNGETQYF. The DNA of the CDR3 is TGTGCCAGCAGCATTAGCGGGGGGAACGGGGAGACCCAGTACTTC. The whole variable domain, remainder taken from reference TRBV5-5 and TRBJ2-5, is DAGVTQSPTHLIKTRGQQVTLRCSPISGHKSVSWYQQVLGQGPQFIFQYYEKEERGRGNFPDRFSARQFPNYSSELNVNALLLGDSALYLCASSISGGNGETQYFGPGTRLLVL.

The chain uses TRBV5-1 and TRBJ2-1; perhaps TRBD2 as D (7 bases). The V end was cut by 3 bases, the J end by 2 bases, with 15 bases between. The germline V gene encodes CDR1 SGHRS and CDR2 YFSETQ. This CDR3 region has 16 residues. CDR3 DNA: TGCGCCAGCAGCTGGTCTAGGGGGGGGACCTACAATGAGCAGTTCTTC. It encodes CASSWSRGGTYNEQFF.

The chain recombines TRBV6-5 with TRBJ1-2, with TRBD1 identical over 10 bases. This CDR3 has 15 residues. Germline V gives CDR1 MNHEY, CDR2 SVGAGI. Unmatched junction bases numbered 1, after V lost 2 bases and J lost 1 base. Written as DNA, the CDR3 is TGTGCCAGCAGTTACCGGGACAGGGGTAACTATGGCTACACCTTC. It yields the protein CASSYRDRGNYGYTF.

This clone was seen once. V and J are TRBV19 and TRBJ1-5; D remains ambiguous. The CDR3 is made up of 14 amino acids. V shed 7 bases and J shed 0 bases, with 10 bases lying between them. The germline gives CDR1 LNHDA, CDR2 SQIVND (reference sequence). Here the CDR3 reads CASTPTYSNQPQHF. DNA for the CDR3: TGTGCCAGTACCCCCACCTATAGCAATCAGCCCCAGCATTTT.

The rearrangement uses TRBV11-3 and TRBJ2-1; TRBD2 is a possible D gene (6 bases). In germline, CDR1 is SGHNT, CDR2 YENEEA. The CDR3 covers 15 residues. With 1 base removed from V and 6 bases from J, the gap between germline ends came to 13 bases. CDR3 in amino acids: CASSLAGGGSNEQFF. DNA for the CDR3: TGTGCCAGCAGCTTAGCCGGGGGAGGCAGCAATGAGCAGTTCTTC.

The J gene is TRBJ2-5, the V gene TRBV11-1; 10 bases line up with TRBD1. CDR1 and CDR2 (germline): SGHAT, FQDESV (reference sequence). Trimming removed 5 bases from V and 5 bases from J; junction bases left unmatched: 8. The CDR3 has 15 amino acids. Written as DNA, the CDR3 is TGTGCCAGCAGCCCGGGGACAGGGGCCGAGGAGACCCAGTACTTC. Its translation: CASSPGTGAEETQYF.

The V and J genes are TRBV6-5 and TRBJ1-1, with 9 nucleotides matching TRBD1. This CDR3 has 15 amino acids. J was trimmed by 5 bases and V by 4 bases; bases with no gene match: 8. Germline assignment: CDR1 MNHEY and CDR2 SVGAGI. The chain's CDR3 is CASSSRTGVRTEAFF. CDR3 bases: TGTGCCAGCAGTTCTCGGACAGGGGTGCGAACTGAAGCTTTCTTT.